What follows is one T cell receptor (beta chain) and its context. Its cognate antigen is unknown. Time point in this sample: sample taken at primary tumor resection. This entry belongs to a study of spatial heterogeneity in lung cancer. General study findings and limits: Higher tumor mutation counts went along with higher counts of expanded intratumoral alpha and beta TCRs.

Trimming removed 0 bases from V and 7 bases from J, with 26 bases in between. In germline, CDR1 is SGHRS, CDR2 YFSETQ. This CDR3 is built from 19 residues. From the 5' RACE reads, TCRdb called clonotypes with MiXCR, one entry per CDR3 protein. The table lists under 1,500 distinct CDR3 sequences, roughly 30% of them singletons. The receptor was isolated from a male donor with early-stage non-small cell lung cancer. The rearrangement uses TRBV5-1 and TRBJ2-1; maybe TRBD2 (6 bases). Material: lung tumor tissue, obtained at surgery. CDR3 sequence: CASSLEAQGLASVDNEQFF. The CDR3 DNA reads TGCGCCAGCAGCTTGGAGGCGCAGGGCTTGGCTAGCGTGGATAATGAGCAGTTCTTC. Full variable domain (rest looked up from reference TRBV5-1 and TRBJ2-1): KAGVTQTPRYLIKTRGQQVTLSCSPISGHRSVSWYQQTPGQGLQFLFEYFSETQRNKGNFPGRFSGRQFSNSRSEMNVSTLELGDSALYLCASSLEAQGLASVDNEQFFGPGTRLTVL.